These T cell receptor beta chains were read from a single sample in a study of blood T cell repertoires in COVID-19. Sequencing was performed with immunoSEQ multiplex PCR; in TCRdb, only in-frame clones are kept and a portion is missing. The sample lists 90,000 to 130,000 clones, roughly 80% occurring once. The sample taken for sequencing was peripheral blood. These receptors originate from a woman aged 55-75 years with acute or convalescent COVID-19. CDR3s include the opening cysteine and the closing phenylalanine or tryptophan. The order of the fields is D gene, V gene, clone size, J gene, CDR3 DNA, CDR3 protein. D genes are given only for firm matches. Some rows mark clone size as missing; the rest say once, few, many or name a class of expanded clone.

-	TRBV9	once	TRBJ2-7	TGTGCCAGCAGCGTAGGCGATGATCCGTACGAGCAGTACTTC	CASSVGDDPYEQYF
TRBD1	TRBV19	few	TRBJ1-5	TGTGCCAGTATCCCGGGACAGGGGGCGTTGAGCAATCAGCCCCAGCATTTT	CASIPGQGALSNQPQHF
-	TRBV15	-	TRBJ1-6	TGTGCCACCAGCAGAGGTCAGGGGCCCAATTCACCCCTCCACTTT	CATSRGQGPNSPLHF
-	TRBV6-6	-	TRBJ1-1	TGTGCCAGCTCTATAGAGGACACTGAAGCTTTCTTT	CASSIEDTEAFF
TRBD1	TRBV7-2	-	TRBJ1-4	TGTGCCAGCAGCTCCTTCCAGACAGGGTATGAAAAACTGTTTTTT	CASSSFQTGYEKLFF
TRBD1	TRBV5-1	-	TRBJ2-1	TGCGCCAGCAGCTTTAACAGGGGGGATGAGCAGTTCTTC	CASSFNRGDEQFF
TRBD2	TRBV24-1	-	TRBJ2-1	TGTGCCACCAGTGAAGAGTTAGCGGGGAACTCCTACAATGAGCAGTTCTTC	CATSEELAGNSYNEQFF
-	TRBV6-2/TRBV6-3	-	TRBJ1-2	TGTGCCAGCAGCCTCATAGTTGGCTATGGCTACACCTTC	CASSLIVGYGYTF
-	TRBV6-5	few	TRBJ1-1	TGTGCCCCCGAGCGGAGTCCTGAAGCTTTCTTT	CAPERSPEAFF
-	TRBV7-9	-	TRBJ2-7	TGTGCCAGCAGCTTACCGATCAGGGGAAGGTACGAGCAGTACTTC	CASSLPIRGRYEQYF
-	TRBV11-2	once	TRBJ1-1	TGTGCCAGCAGCTTAGACTTGAACACTGAAGCTTTCTTT	CASSLDLNTEAFF
-	TRBV6-5	-	TRBJ2-7	TGTGCCAGCAGCCAGGGGATGACCTACGAGCAGTACTTC	CASSQGMTYEQYF
-	TRBV3-1/TRBV3-2	-	TRBJ1-4	TGTGCCAGCAACGTGGATTCGGGAAAACTGTTTTTT	CASNVDSGKLFF
TRBD1	TRBV7-9	once	TRBJ1-2	TGTGCCAGCAGCCAACAGGGGAATGGCTACACCTTC	CASSQQGNGYTF
-	TRBV7-9	-	TRBJ2-5	TGTGCCAGCAGCTTAGACAGATTGGAGACCCAGTACTTC	CASSLDRLETQYF
-	TRBV28	-	TRBJ2-5	TGTGCCAGCAGTACCGCGAGGTACCAAGAGACCCAGTACTTC	CASSTARYQETQYF
-	TRBV6-2/TRBV6-3	-	TRBJ2-5	TGTGCCAGCAGTTACGGGGTAGCGGAGGGTCCAGAGACCCAGTACTTC	CASSYGVAEGPETQYF
-	TRBV5-1	once	TRBJ1-2	TGCGCCAGCAGCTTGGGACAGGAGATTAACTATGGCTACACCTTC	CASSLGQEINYGYTF
-	TRBV28	-	TRBJ1-6	TGTGCCAGCCGACCAACTCAGGGGTCTGATTCACCCCTCCACTTT	CASRPTQGSDSPLHF
-	TRBV10-3	-	TRBJ2-7	TGTGCCATCAGTGAGTCCTTCTCCTACGAGCAGTACTTC	CAISESFSYEQYF
-	TRBV28	-	TRBJ1-2	TGTGCCAGCAGCAATACAGCTAACTATGGCTACACCTTC	CASSNTANYGYTF
TRBD1	TRBV30	-	TRBJ1-3	TGTGCCTGGAGGGAGACAGGGATGGGAAACACCATATATTTT	CAWRETGMGNTIYF
-	TRBV9	-	TRBJ1-2	TGTGCCAGCAGCTCGATCACCTATAACTATGGCTACACCTTC	CASSSITYNYGYTF
-	TRBV5-6	once	TRBJ1-2	TGTGCCAGCAGCTTGGCCCACGGGGGCTACACCTTC	CASSLAHGGYTF
-	TRBV4-3	-	TRBJ2-2	TGCGCCAGCAGCCTCAAGAGTACGGCCGGGGAGCTGTTTTTT	CASSLKSTAGELFF
-	TRBV19	-	TRBJ1-2	TGTGCCAGTAGTATTAGGGAGTTCGGCTACACCTTC	CASSIREFGYTF
TRBD2	TRBV28	-	TRBJ2-5	TGTGCCAGCAACCCTAGCGGGGGCCAAGAGACCCAGTACTTC	CASNPSGGQETQYF
-	TRBV27	-	TRBJ2-5	TGTGCCAGCAGTTTAGACAGTTTTCGAGAGACCCAGTACTTC	CASSLDSFRETQYF
-	TRBV28	-	TRBJ1-5	TGTGCCAGCAGTTTCGAGAGTGGAGCGAGCAATCAGCCCCAGCATTTT	CASSFESGASNQPQHF
-	TRBV11-2	-	TRBJ1-2	TGTGCCAGCAGCTTAGGGAACGGGGGGGGCTATGGCTACACCTTC	CASSLGNGGGYGYTF
TRBD1	TRBV28	-	TRBJ1-6	TGTGCCAGCACCGACAGGGCCTATGCACCCCTCCACTTT	CASTDRAYAPLHF
-	TRBV7-9	-	TRBJ1-2	TGTGCCAGCAGCGAGCTCCATCCATCGGGCTACACCTTC	CASSELHPSGYTF
TRBD1	TRBV4-2	-	TRBJ1-5	TGTGCCAGCAGCCGGGACAGGCAGGGAGGTCAGCCCCAGCATTTT	CASSRDRQGGQPQHF
TRBD1	TRBV2	once	TRBJ1-6	TGTGCCAGCAGTCGACCTAGGGACAGGCTCCTCTCCTATAATTCACCCCTCCACTTT	CASSRPRDRLLSYNSPLHF
TRBD1	TRBV11-3	-	TRBJ1-1	TGTGCCAGCAGCGTAGGGACAGGGTACACTGAAGCTTTCTTT	CASSVGTGYTEAFF
TRBD1	TRBV9	once	TRBJ2-7	TGTGCCAGCAGCGTAGGGACAGGGTTCGAGCAGTACTTC	CASSVGTGFEQYF
TRBD1	TRBV28	-	TRBJ1-2	TGTGCCAGCAGTTTAGTTTCCAGGGGGGTTAGTGGCTACACCTTC	CASSLVSRGVSGYTF
-	TRBV7-2	-	TRBJ2-3	TGTGCCAGCAGCTTAACGATGATCGGGGATACGCAGTATTTT	CASSLTMIGDTQYF
-	TRBV11-2	-	TRBJ1-1	TGTGCCAGCAGCTTGTTCACAGGGAACACTGAAGCTTTCTTT	CASSLFTGNTEAFF
-	TRBV4-3	-	TRBJ1-2	TGCGCCAGCAGCCACCGCGGTACAGGGAACTATGGCTACACCTTC	CASSHRGTGNYGYTF
TRBD1	TRBV7-2	-	TRBJ2-2	TGTGCCAGCAGCACAAGACAGGGGGCAGATAGCACCGGGGAGCTGTTTTTT	CASSTRQGADSTGELFF